These 18 T cell receptor beta chains came from one sample sequenced in a study of CD8 T cells in Susac syndrome. Random hexamers were used to reverse transcribe an amount of 0.5 to 1 ug RNA. TCRdb reprocessed the immunoSEQ multiplex PCR reads with MiXCR, giving one entry per CDR3 protein. The sample lists about 100,000 distinct CDR3 sequences; 95% were seen once. Sequenced input: CD8+ T cells from PBMCs. The source is a human donor with Susac syndrome.

The CDR3 loop is CSATTSGKGNEQFF. The CDR3 nucleotides are TGCAGTGCTACCACTAGCGGGAAAGGCAATGAGCAGTTCTTC. The V call is TRBV20-1, the J call TRBJ2-1; 10 bases line up with TRBD2. Germline values: CDR1 DFQATT, CDR2 SNEGSKA (reference sequence). The CDR3 is 14 amino acids. Trimming cost V 4 bases and J 6 bases; bases outside gene matches: 6.

A single count supports this clonotype. The chain employs TRBV29-1 and TRBJ2-3; TRBD1 aligns across 12 bases. The junction had 8 bases not matched to a gene; V was cut back by 5 bases and J by 5 bases. The length of the CDR3 is 15 residues. Germline V gene sequence: CDR1 SQVTM, CDR2 ANQGSEA. This CDR3 reads CSVPNRDRGQDTQYF. DNA of the CDR3: TGCAGCGTTCCGAACCGGGACAGGGGGCAAGATACGCAGTATTTT.

The gene calls are TRBV20-1 and TRBJ2-1; 7 bases agree with TRBD1. Germline V CDR1 and CDR2: DFQATT, SNEGSKA (reference sequence). V lost 6 bases to trimming and J lost 2 bases; unmatched junction nucleotides: 10. This CDR3 is built from 15 residues. The CDR3 is CSASRTGYTYNEQFF. The CDR3 DNA follows: TGCAGTGCCTCCCGGACAGGTTACACCTACAATGAGCAGTTCTTC.

The chain links TRBV2 to TRBJ1-2; D not certain. Trimming left V 9 bases short and J 4 bases short, with 6 bases between. The CDR3 consists of 10 residues. CDR1 and CDR2 (germline): SNHLY, FYNNEI. CDR3 bases: TGTGCCAGGACGTCCTATGGCTACACCTTC. Translation gives CARTSYGYTF.

This sequence joins TRBV9 and TRBJ2-7; D is possibly TRBD2 (6 bases). The V and J ends lost 0 bases and 3 bases respectively, with 10 bases between them. CDR3 size: 14 residues. Germline V lookup: CDR1 SGDLS, CDR2 YYNGEE. CDR3 region: CASSVGDGGYEQYF. CDR3 DNA: TGTGCCAGCAGCGTAGGAGACGGGGGCTACGAGCAGTACTTC. Drawing the rest from reference TRBV9 and TRBJ2-7, the complete variable domain is DSGVTQTPKHLITATGQRVTLRCSPRSGDLSVYWYQQSLDQGLQFLIQYYNGEERAKGNILERFSAQQFPDLHSELNLSSLELGDSALYFCASSVGDGGYEQYFGPGTRLTVT.

In nucleotides, the CDR3 is TGCAGCGTTGAAGGGGACAGTCCGACCTACGAGCAGTACTTC. Translation gives CSVEGDSPTYEQYF. The chain couples TRBV29-1 to TRBJ2-7; 7 positions match TRBD1. Looked up from germline, CDR1 is SQVTM and CDR2 is ANQGSEA. CDR3 size: 14 residues. V lost 1 base and J lost 2; bases outside the gene matches: 5.

The chain has TRBV5-4 and TRBJ2-2, with TRBD2 matching over 8 bases. CDR3 length: 16 residues. The V gene's germline CDR1 is SGHNT and CDR2 YYREEE (reference sequence). V trimming: 0 bases; J trimming: 2 bases; junction bases outside the gene matches: 3. This CDR3 is CASSLGLAGNTGELFF. DNA of the CDR3: TGTGCCAGCAGCTTGGGTTTAGCGGGAAACACCGGGGAGCTGTTTTTT.

The V gene is TRBV21-1, the J gene TRBJ1-3. TRBV21-1 has pseudogene status. CDR3 length: 13 amino acids. CDR3 DNA: TGTGCCAGCAGCAAAGAAGGGCTAAACACCATATATTTT. It translates to CASSKEGLNTIYF.

This clonotype came up a few times. The chain uses TRBV29-1 and TRBJ1-1; D gene unclear. This CDR3 spans 11 amino acids. Looked up from germline, CDR1 is SQVTM and CDR2 is ANQGSEA. Trimming shortened V by 4 bases and J by 1 base, and 4 bases separated the two germline ends. This CDR3 reads CSVGQNTEAFF. In DNA, the CDR3 is TGCAGCGTTGGACAGAACACTGAAGCTTTCTTT.

The chain combines TRBV3-1 with TRBJ2-5; possible D gene TRBD2, 5 bases. The V end lost 0 bases, the J end lost 3 bases, and 29 bases lay between the germline ends. Germline CDR1 is LGHDT and CDR2 is YNNKEL (reference sequence). The CDR3 totals 21 residues. The CDR3 reads CASSQDNLIRSTIGGEETQYF. The CDR3 DNA sequence: TGTGCCAGCAGCCAAGATAATCTAATACGGTCCACTATAGGAGGCGAAGAGACCCAGTACTTC.

The genes are TRBV19 and TRBJ2-5; TRBD2 matches at 7 bases. Germline CDR1 LNHDA, CDR2 SQIVND (reference sequence). CDR3 size: 14 residues. With 3 bases clipped from V and 5 bases from J, the junction kept 6 bases outside the gene matches. This CDR3 is CASSIGTTGETQYF. CDR3 nucleotide sequence: TGTGCCAGTAGTATCGGGACTACTGGGGAGACCCAGTACTTC.

V gene TRBV20-1 combines with J gene TRBJ2-2, with 7 bases aligning to TRBD1. Germline CDR1 and CDR2: DFQATT and SNEGSKA (reference sequence). The CDR3 length is 15 residues. Trimming at V came to 6 bases and at J to 3 bases, leaving 10 bases not matched to a gene. For the CDR3, the DNA is TGCAGTGCACAGACAGGAGACAGGGACACCGGGGAGCTGTTTTTT. This sequence encodes CSAQTGDRDTGELFF.

The chain links TRBV29-1 to TRBJ2-1; 7 positions agree with TRBD2. Per the germline V gene, CDR1 is SQVTM and CDR2 is ANQGSEA. The CDR3 spans 14 residues. Losses at the gene ends were 7 bases for V and 8 bases for J; bases not matched to a gene: 14. The DNA for the CDR3 is TGCAGCGCTGTATCCAGCAGGACTAGAGATGAGCAGTTCTTC. Translating gives CSAVSSRTRDEQFF.

V is TRBV4-2 and J is TRBJ2-2, with 7 bases lining up with TRBD2. The CDR3 is 16 amino acids. Germline V gene data show CDR1 as LGHNA and CDR2 as YNFKEQ. Losses at the gene ends were 0 bases for V and 4 bases for J; bases not matched to a gene: 5. In DNA, the CDR3 is TGTGCCAGCAGCCAAGAATTCAGGGAGGGCACCGGGGAGCTGTTTTTT. It encodes CASSQEFREGTGELFF.

The chain combines TRBV5-6 with TRBJ2-4; the D gene is possibly TRBD1 (6 bases). V lost 0 bases and J 2 bases, leaving 9 bases between the germline ends. Germline values: CDR1 SGHDT, CDR2 YYEEEE. The CDR3 extends over 15 amino acids. In nucleotides, the CDR3 is TGTGCCAGCAGCTTGGACAGGGACACCAAAAACATTCAGTACTTC. As protein: CASSLDRDTKNIQYF.

The chain is built from TRBV15 and TRBJ2-1; maybe TRBD1 (6 bases). CDR1 LNHNV and CDR2 YYDKDF come from the germline V gene (reference sequence). This CDR3 has 18 amino acids. V was cut by 3 bases and J by 9 bases, with 27 bases left in between. In nucleotides, the CDR3 is TGTGCCACCAGCAGGGCCGATAACCTTAACAGGGCCGTAGGTGAGCAGTTCTTC. It codes for CATSRADNLNRAVGEQFF.

The gene calls are TRBV28 and TRBJ2-3; maybe TRBD2 (5 bases). The CDR3 length is 14 residues. Per the germline V gene, CDR1 is MDHEN and CDR2 is SYDVKM. The V and J ends lost 3 bases and 6 bases respectively, with 13 bases between them. CDR3 residues: CASSLTGGSDTQYF. The CDR3 DNA follows: TGTGCCAGCAGTTTGACGGGCGGGTCCGATACGCAGTATTTT.

The rearrangement links TRBV20-1 to TRBJ2-7; a possible D gene is TRBD2 (5 bases). Germline values: CDR1 DFQATT, CDR2 SNEGSKA (reference sequence). Trimming pared 0 bases from V and 3 bases from J, leaving 9 bases between. This CDR3 comprises 13 residues. CDR3 residues: CSARERADYEQYF. The CDR3 bases are TGCAGTGCTAGAGAGAGGGCAGACTACGAGCAGTACTTC.